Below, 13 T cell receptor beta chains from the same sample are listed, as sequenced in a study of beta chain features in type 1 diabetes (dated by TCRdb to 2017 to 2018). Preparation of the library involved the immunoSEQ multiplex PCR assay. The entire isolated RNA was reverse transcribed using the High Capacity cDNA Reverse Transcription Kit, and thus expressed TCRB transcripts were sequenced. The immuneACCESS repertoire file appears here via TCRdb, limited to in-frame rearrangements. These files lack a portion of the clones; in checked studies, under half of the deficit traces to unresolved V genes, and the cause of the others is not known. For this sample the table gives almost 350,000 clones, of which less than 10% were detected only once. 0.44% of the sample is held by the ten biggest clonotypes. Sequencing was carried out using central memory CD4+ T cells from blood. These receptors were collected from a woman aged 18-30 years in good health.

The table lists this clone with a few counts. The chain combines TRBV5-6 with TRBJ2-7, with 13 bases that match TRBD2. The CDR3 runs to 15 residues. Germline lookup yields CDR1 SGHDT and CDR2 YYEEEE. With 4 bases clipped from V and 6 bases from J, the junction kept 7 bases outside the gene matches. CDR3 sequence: CASSKTGLAGREQYF. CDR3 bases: TGTGCCAGCAGCAAGACGGGACTAGCGGGACGCGAGCAGTACTTC.

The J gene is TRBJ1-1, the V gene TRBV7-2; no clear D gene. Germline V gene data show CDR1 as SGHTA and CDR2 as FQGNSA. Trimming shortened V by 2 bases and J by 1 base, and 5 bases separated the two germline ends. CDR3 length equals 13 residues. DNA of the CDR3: TGTGCCAGCAGCTTAATTCAGAACACTGAAGCTTTCTTT. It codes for CASSLIQNTEAFF.

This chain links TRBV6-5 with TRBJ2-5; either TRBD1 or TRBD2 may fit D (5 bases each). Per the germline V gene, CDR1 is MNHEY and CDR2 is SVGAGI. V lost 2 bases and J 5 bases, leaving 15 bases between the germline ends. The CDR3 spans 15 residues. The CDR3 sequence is CASSYHSGPGETQYF. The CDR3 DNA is TGTGCCAGCAGTTACCACAGCGGCCCAGGGGAGACCCAGTACTTC.

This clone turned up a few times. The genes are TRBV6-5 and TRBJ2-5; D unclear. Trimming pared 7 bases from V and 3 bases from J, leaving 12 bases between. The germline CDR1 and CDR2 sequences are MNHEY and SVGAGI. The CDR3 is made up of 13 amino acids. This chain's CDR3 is CASTAFGEETQYF. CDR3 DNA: TGTGCCAGCACGGCATTTGGGGAAGAGACCCAGTACTTC.

The CDR3 nucleotides read TGTGCCAGCACGCGTATGGGGGAGGGATCCTACGAGCAGTACTTC. As protein: CASTRMGEGSYEQYF. The chain is built from TRBV6-6 and TRBJ2-7, with TRBD2 identical over 7 bases. This CDR3 comprises 15 residues. Germline V lookup: CDR1 MNHNY, CDR2 SVGAGI (reference sequence). The V segment lost 7 bases and the J segment 1 base; nucleotides outside the gene matches: 10.

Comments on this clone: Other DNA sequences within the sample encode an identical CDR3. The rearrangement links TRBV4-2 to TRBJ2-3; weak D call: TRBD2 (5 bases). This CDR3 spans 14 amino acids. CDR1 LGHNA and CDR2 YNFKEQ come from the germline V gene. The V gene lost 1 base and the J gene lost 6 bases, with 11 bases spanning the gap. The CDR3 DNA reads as TGTGCCAGCAGCCAAGGCACTAGTGCGGATACGCAGTATTTT. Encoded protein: CASSQGTSADTQYF.

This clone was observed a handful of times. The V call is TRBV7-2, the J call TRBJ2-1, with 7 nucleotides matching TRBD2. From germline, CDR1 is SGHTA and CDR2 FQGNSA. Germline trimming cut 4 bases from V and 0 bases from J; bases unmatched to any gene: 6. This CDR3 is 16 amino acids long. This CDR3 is CASSSRGTTSYNEQFF. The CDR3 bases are TGTGCCAGCAGCTCCCGGGGGACTACCTCCTACAATGAGCAGTTCTTC. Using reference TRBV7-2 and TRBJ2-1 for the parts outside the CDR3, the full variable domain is GAGVSQSPSNKVTEKGKDVELRCDPISGHTALYWYRQSLGQGLEFLIYFQGNSAPDKSGLPSDRFSAERTGGSVSTLTIQRTQQEDSAVYLCASSSRGTTSYNEQFFGPGTRLTVL.

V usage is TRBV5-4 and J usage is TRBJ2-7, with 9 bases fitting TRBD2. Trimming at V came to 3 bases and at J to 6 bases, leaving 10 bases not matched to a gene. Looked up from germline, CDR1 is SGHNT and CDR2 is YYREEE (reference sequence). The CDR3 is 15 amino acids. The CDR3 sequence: CASSSRTSDWGEQYF. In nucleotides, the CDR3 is TGTGCCAGCAGCTCTAGGACTAGCGATTGGGGCGAGCAGTACTTC. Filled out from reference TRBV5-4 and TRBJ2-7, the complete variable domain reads ETGVTQSPTHLIKTRGQQVTLRCSSQSGHNTVSWYQQALGQGPQFIFQYYREEENGRGNFPPRFSGLQFPNYSSELNVNALELDDSALYLCASSSRTSDWGEQYFGPGTRLTVT.

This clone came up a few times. The CDR3 is CASSLASGYNEQFF. CDR3 DNA: TGCGCCAGCAGCTTGGCCTCAGGGTACAATGAGCAGTTCTTC. The chain joins TRBV5-1 to TRBJ2-1; TRBD1 is a possible D gene (5 bases). Trimming left V 0 bases short and J 4 bases short, with 8 bases between. Germline lookup yields CDR1 SGHRS and CDR2 YFSETQ. The CDR3 totals 14 residues.

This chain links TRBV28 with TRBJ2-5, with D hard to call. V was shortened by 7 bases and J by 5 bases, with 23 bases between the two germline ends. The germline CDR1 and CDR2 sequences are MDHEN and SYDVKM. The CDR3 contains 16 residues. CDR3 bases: TGTGCCAGCAATGCCCTTCAAGGAATGGATGGCGAGACCCAGTACTTC. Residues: CASNALQGMDGETQYF.

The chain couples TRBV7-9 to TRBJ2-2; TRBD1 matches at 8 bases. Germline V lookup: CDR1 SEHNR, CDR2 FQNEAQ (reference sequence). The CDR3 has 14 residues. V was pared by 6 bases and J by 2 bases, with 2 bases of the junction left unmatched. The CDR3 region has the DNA TGTGCCAGCAGAGCAGGGGGCAACACCGGGGAGCTGTTTTTT. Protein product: CASRAGGNTGELFF.

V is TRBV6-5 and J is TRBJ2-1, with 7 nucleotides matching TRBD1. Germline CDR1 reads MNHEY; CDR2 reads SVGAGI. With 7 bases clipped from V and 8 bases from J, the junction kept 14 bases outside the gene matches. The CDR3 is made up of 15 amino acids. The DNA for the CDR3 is TGTGCCAGCATACATCCGGGACAGAACTTCGATGAGCAGTTCTTC. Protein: CASIHPGQNFDEQFF.

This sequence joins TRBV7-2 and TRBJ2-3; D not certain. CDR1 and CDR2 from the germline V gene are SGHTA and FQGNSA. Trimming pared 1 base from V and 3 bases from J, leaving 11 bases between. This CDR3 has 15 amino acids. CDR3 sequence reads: CASSLDPSWTDTQYF. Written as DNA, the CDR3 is TGTGCCAGCAGCTTAGACCCCTCTTGGACAGATACGCAGTATTTT.